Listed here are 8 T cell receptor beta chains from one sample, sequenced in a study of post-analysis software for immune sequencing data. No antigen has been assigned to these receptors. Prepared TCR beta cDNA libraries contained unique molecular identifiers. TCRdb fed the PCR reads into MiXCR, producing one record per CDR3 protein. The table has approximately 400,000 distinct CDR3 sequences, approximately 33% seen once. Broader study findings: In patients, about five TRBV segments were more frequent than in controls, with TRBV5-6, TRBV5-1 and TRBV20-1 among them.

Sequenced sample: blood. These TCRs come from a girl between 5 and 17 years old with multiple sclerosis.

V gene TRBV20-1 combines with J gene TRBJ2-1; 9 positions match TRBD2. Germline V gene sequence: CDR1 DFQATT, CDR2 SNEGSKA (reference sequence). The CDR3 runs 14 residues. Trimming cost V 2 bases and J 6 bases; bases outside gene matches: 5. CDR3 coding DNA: TGCAGTGCTAGACACGGACTAGCGACCAATGAGCAGTTCTTC. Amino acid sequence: CSARHGLATNEQFF.

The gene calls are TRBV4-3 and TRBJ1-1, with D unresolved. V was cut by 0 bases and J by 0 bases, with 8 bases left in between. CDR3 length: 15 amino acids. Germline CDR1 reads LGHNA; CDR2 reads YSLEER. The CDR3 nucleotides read TGCGCCAGCAGCCAAGATGCAGACGTGAACACTGAAGCTTTCTTT. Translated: CASSQDADVNTEAFF.

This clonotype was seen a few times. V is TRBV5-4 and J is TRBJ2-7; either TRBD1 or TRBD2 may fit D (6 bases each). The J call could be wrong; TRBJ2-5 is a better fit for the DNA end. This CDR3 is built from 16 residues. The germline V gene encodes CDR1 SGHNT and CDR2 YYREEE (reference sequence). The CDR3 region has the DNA TGTGCCAGCAGCTCTCCCTTAGTGGGGGGCCGGGAGACCCAGTACTTC. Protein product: CASSSPLVGGRETQYF.

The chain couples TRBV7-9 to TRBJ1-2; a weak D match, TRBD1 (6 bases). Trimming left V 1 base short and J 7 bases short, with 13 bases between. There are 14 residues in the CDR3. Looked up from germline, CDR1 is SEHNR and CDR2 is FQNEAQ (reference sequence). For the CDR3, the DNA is TGTGCCAGCAGCTTAGTTGGTGGGACATTTGGCTACACCTTC. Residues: CASSLVGGTFGYTF.

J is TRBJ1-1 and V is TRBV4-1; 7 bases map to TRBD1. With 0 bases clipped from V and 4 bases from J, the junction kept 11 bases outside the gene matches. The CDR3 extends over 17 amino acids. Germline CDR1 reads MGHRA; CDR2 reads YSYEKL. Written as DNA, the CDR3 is TGCGCCAGCAGCCAAGATCGGGAGACAGGGAGGAGCACTGAAGCTTTCTTT. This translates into CASSQDRETGRSTEAFF.

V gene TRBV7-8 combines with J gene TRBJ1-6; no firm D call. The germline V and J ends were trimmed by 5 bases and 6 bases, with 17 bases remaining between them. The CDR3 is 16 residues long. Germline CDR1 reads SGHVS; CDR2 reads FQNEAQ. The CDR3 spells CASSPSFGPSNSPLHF. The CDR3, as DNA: TGTGCCAGCAGCCCATCGTTTGGTCCTTCTAATTCACCCCTCCACTTT.

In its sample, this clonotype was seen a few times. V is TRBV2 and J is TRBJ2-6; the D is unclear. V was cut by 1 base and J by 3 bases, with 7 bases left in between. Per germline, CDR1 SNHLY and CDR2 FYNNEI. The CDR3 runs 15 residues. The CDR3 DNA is TGTGCCAGCAGTGAAGAACGGTATGGGGCCAACGTCCTGACTTTC. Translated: CASSEERYGANVLTF.

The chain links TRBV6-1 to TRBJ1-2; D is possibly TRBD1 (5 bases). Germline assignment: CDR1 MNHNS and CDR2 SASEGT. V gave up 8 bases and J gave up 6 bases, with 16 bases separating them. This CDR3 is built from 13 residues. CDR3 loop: CASGRGQEDGYTF. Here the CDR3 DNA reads TGTGCCAGCGGGCGTGGACAAGAAGATGGCTACACCTTC.